One sample yielded the 5 T cell receptor beta chains listed below, sequenced in a study of CD8 T cells in ankylosing spondylitis. TCRdb re-analysed the 5' RACE reads in MiXCR, keeping a single row per CDR3 protein. The table includes roughly 180,000 distinct CDR3 sequences, roughly 13% detected once. The sample comprised blood, either unsorted or a sorted T cell fraction (not recorded which). These receptor sequences come from a female donor with ankylosing spondylitis or in good health (not recorded which).

This clonotype was picked up a small number of times. The rearrangement joins TRBV28 to TRBJ2-7; D perhaps matches TRBD2 (6 bases). This CDR3 has 15 residues. CDR1 MDHEN and CDR2 SYDVKM come from the germline V gene. V shed 5 bases and J shed 1 base, with 15 bases lying between them. The CDR3 loop reads CASSPPGAGSYEQYF. The CDR3 DNA follows: TGTGCCAGCAGTCCACCGGGCGCGGGGTCCTACGAGCAGTACTTC.

This clonotype has a count of ten or more. This chain joins TRBV12-3 or TRBV12-4 and TRBJ2-3; D possibly corresponds to TRBD2 (5 bases). Trimming removed 8 bases from V and 2 bases from J, with 11 bases in between. The length of the CDR3 is 13 residues. The CDR3: CASLTDFTDTQYF. Written as DNA, the CDR3 is TGTGCCAGCCTAACGGACTTCACAGATACGCAGTATTTT.

In its sample, this clonotype was seen many times. DNA of the CDR3: TGCAGTGCTAGGCCAGGACAGGCCTACGAGCAGTACTTC. Translating it yields CSARPGQAYEQYF. This chain connects TRBV20-1 to TRBJ2-7; 7 bases match TRBD1. V shed 3 bases and J 2 bases; nucleotides not matched to a gene: 4. The germline V gene has CDR1 DFQATT and CDR2 SNEGSKA (reference sequence). The CDR3 consists of 13 residues.

J is TRBJ2-7 and V is TRBV7-2; a possible D gene is TRBD1 (6 bases). The J call may not be correct, given that the DNA end is closer to TRBJ2-1. The CDR3 is 12 residues long. The germline CDR1 and CDR2 sequences are SGHTA and FQGNSA. In DNA form, the CDR3 reads TGTGCCAGCAACTCCGGGACATCAGAGCAGTTCTTC. It yields the protein CASNSGTSEQFF.

The gene calls are TRBV7-2 and TRBJ2-7; possible D gene TRBD1, 6 bases. The germline CDR1 and CDR2 sequences are SGHTA and FQGNSA. This CDR3 comprises 16 residues. Trimming left V 0 bases short and J 0 bases short, with 12 bases between. This chain's CDR3 is CASSLAPTGYSYEQYF. DNA for the CDR3: TGTGCCAGCAGCTTAGCCCCGACAGGTTACTCCTACGAGCAGTACTTC.